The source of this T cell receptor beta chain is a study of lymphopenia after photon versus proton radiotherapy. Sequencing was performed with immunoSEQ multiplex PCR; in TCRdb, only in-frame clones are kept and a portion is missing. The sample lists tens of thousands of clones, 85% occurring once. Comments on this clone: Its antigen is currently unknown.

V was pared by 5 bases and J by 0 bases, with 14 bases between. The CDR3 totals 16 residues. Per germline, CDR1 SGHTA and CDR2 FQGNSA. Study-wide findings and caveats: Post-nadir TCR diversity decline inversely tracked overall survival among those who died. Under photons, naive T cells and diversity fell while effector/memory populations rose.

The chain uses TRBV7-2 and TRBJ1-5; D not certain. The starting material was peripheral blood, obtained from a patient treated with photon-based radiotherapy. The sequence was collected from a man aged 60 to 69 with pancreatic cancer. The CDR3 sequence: CASSPTDTYSNQPQHF. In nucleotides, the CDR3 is TGTGCCAGCAGCCCAACAGATACGTATAGCAATCAGCCCCAGCATTTT. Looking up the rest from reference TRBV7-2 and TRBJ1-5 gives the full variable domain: GAGVSQSPSNKVTEKGKDVELRCDPISGHTALYWYRQSLGQGLEFLIYFQGNSAPDKSGLPSDRFSAERTGGSVSTLTIQRTQQEDSAVYLCASSPTDTYSNQPQHFGDGTRLSIL.